These 18 T cell receptor beta chains were sequenced from one sample in a study of cytomegalovirus exposure and HLA in healthy donors. The PCR contained 60 Vbeta and 13 Jbeta primers. Some clones are missing from TCRdb's copy, which holds only in-frame ones; the method was immunoSEQ multiplex PCR. Among over 150,000 clones, just under 80% were seen once, and the ten largest hold under 15%. The specimen was PBMCs. The origin of the receptors is a woman in her fifties or sixties in good health and CMV-seropositive.

A few counts support this clone. V and J are TRBV5-1 and TRBJ1-6, with 9 bases lining up with TRBD1. After removal of 4 bases from V and 9 bases from J, the junction contained 11 bases not matched to a gene. The CDR3 extends over 16 amino acids. The germline CDR1 and CDR2 sequences are SGHRS and YFSETQ. The CDR3 bases are TGCGCCAGCAGCCCCCTTTATACAGGGGGCGGTTCACCCCTCCACTTT. Protein product: CASSPLYTGGGSPLHF.

This clone was found once. Germline is not matched at one junction end, which may reflect a read error. This chain joins TRBV7-7 and TRBJ2-5, with TRBD1 identical over 9 bases. This CDR3 is 15 amino acids long. Germline CDR1 reads SSHAT; CDR2 reads FNYEAQ (reference sequence). CDR3 in amino acids: CASSPLTGGRETQYF. The CDR3 nucleotides are TGTGCTAGCAGCCCCCTGACAGGGGGAAGGGAGACCCAGTACTTC.

The rearrangement uses TRBV19 and TRBJ2-6; TRBD1 agrees at 7 bases. V shed 3 bases, J shed 0 bases, and the junction held 14 bases outside the gene matches. This CDR3 has 20 residues. CDR1 LNHDA and CDR2 SQIVND come from the germline V gene (reference sequence). CDR3 nucleotides: TGTGCCAGTAGTATCGGACAGGACCGGTTGCTAAGCTCTGGGGCCAACGTCCTGACTTTC. Amino acids: CASSIGQDRLLSSGANVLTF.

To note about this clone: Other nucleotide sequences in the sample specify the same CDR3. The chain joins TRBV29-1 to TRBJ2-1, with 8 bases matching TRBD1. The CDR3 is 13 amino acids. Germline CDR1 reads SQVTM; CDR2 reads ANQGSEA. V lost 4 bases and J lost 3; bases outside the gene matches: 2. The CDR3, as DNA: TGCAGCGTTGGGGGGACAGGCTACAATGAGCAGTTCTTC. It translates to CSVGGTGYNEQFF.

This sequence joins TRBV11-2 and TRBJ1-1, with D uncertain. V gave up 2 bases and J gave up 10 bases, with 11 bases separating them. This CDR3 is 12 amino acids long. Germline CDR1 is SGHAT and CDR2 is FQNNGV. CDR3 sequence reads: CASSLRGSGAFF. The DNA for the CDR3 is TGTGCCAGCAGCTTACGAGGGTCGGGAGCTTTCTTT.

The rearrangement links TRBV18 to TRBJ1-5; possible D gene TRBD1, 6 bases. The CDR3 loop spans 13 amino acids. The germline gives CDR1 KGHSH, CDR2 LQKENI. V was pared by 6 bases and J by 7 bases, with 13 bases between. CDR3 residues: CASSLDREQPQHF. CDR3 DNA: TGTGCCAGCTCGTTGGACAGAGAACAGCCCCAGCATTTT. The full variable domain, with the rest looked up from reference TRBV18 and TRBJ1-5, is NAGVMQNPRHLVRRRGQEARLRCSPMKGHSHVYWYRQLPEEGLKFMVYLQKENIIDESGMPKERFSAEFPKEGPSILRIQQVVRGDSAAYFCASSLDREQPQHFGDGTRLSIL.

Written as DNA, the CDR3 is TGCGCCAGCAGCTTGCGCAGGGAAAACACCGGGGAGCTGTTTTTT. The encoded protein is CASSLRRENTGELFF. This chain connects TRBV5-1 to TRBJ2-2, with TRBD1 as a possible D gene (5 bases). Per germline, CDR1 SGHRS and CDR2 YFSETQ. Trimming took off 1 base at V and 2 bases at J, with 9 bases between the two ends. This CDR3 has 15 residues.

This chain uses TRBV9 with TRBJ1-1; D is uncertain. V dropped 0 bases and J dropped 1 base, with 7 bases sitting between them. The CDR3 is 14 residues long. CDR1 is SGDLS, CDR2 YYNGEE, per germline. This CDR3 reads CASSVGGANTEAFF. DNA of the CDR3: TGTGCCAGCAGCGTAGGAGGTGCGAACACTGAAGCTTTCTTT.

The chain joins TRBV11-1 to TRBJ1-1; no firm D call. V lost 1 base and J 2 bases, leaving 11 bases between the germline ends. Germline CDR1 and CDR2: SGHAT and FQDESV (reference sequence). The CDR3 loop spans 15 amino acids. The CDR3 DNA reads TGTGCCAGCAGCTTAGTAAACAGCCCTAACACTGAAGCTTTCTTT. Translating gives CASSLVNSPNTEAFF. Full variable domain (remainder filled in from reference TRBV11-1 and TRBJ1-1): EAEVAQSPRYKITEKSQAVAFWCDPISGHATLYWYRQILGQGPELLVQFQDESVVDDSQLPKDRFSAERLKGVDSTLKIQPAELGDSAMYLCASSLVNSPNTEAFFGQGTRLTVV.

V and J are TRBV10-1 and TRBJ2-3; D perhaps matches TRBD2 (5 bases). V was trimmed by 5 bases and J by 4 bases, leaving 16 bases between them. The CDR3 spans 15 residues. Germline CDR1 and CDR2: WNHNN and SYGVQD (reference sequence). This chain's CDR3 is CASSPGLSAADTQYF. DNA for the CDR3: TGCGCCAGCAGTCCCGGACTCTCCGCGGCAGATACGCAGTATTTT.

The J gene is TRBJ1-1, the V gene TRBV9; D is undetermined. CDR1 SGDLS and CDR2 YYNGEE come from the germline V gene. V was cut by 3 bases and J by 0 bases, with 12 bases left in between. This CDR3 has 15 residues. CDR3 residues: CASSGSLRVNTEAFF. The CDR3 coding sequence is TGTGCCAGCAGCGGTAGTCTTCGGGTGAACACTGAAGCTTTCTTT.

This clone was seen only a few times. A read error may produce the germline difference seen at one junction end. The V gene is TRBV2, the J gene TRBJ2-2, with D tentatively TRBD2 (5 bases). The germline V gene encodes CDR1 SNHLY and CDR2 FYNNEI. The CDR3 sequence is 14 residues long. CDR3 sequence reads: CASKRVNEHRGAVF. DNA of the CDR3: TGTGCCAGCAAACGGGTAAACGAACACCGGGGAGCTGTTTTT.

The chain carries TRBV5-4 and TRBJ2-3; possible D gene TRBD1, 5 bases. Germline-derived CDR1 and CDR2 are SGHNT and YYREEE (reference sequence). This CDR3 comprises 17 residues. The V gene lost 2 bases and the J gene lost 0 bases, with 16 bases spanning the gap. The CDR3, as DNA: TGTGCCAGCAGCTTTCCGGGTCGGGCAGGGAGCACAGATACGCAGTATTTT. This gives the protein CASSFPGRAGSTDTQYF.

The V and J genes are TRBV7-9 and TRBJ1-4; perhaps TRBD1 as D (6 bases). The CDR3 is 15 amino acids. Germline V gene sequence: CDR1 SEHNR, CDR2 FQNEAQ (reference sequence). V lost 2 bases to trimming and J lost 5 bases, with 12 bases between them. The CDR3 DNA sequence: TGTGCCAGCAGCTTATCGACAGGAGCAAATGAAAAACTGTTTTTT. It specifies CASSLSTGANEKLFF.

The chain carries TRBV12-5 and TRBJ1-1; D not certain. This CDR3 comprises 14 residues. The germline gives CDR1 LGHNT, CDR2 FRNRAP. Trimming removed 6 bases at V and 6 bases at J, with 17 bases between. The CDR3 nucleotides read TGTGCTAGTGGCATACGAGAGGGTAAATCTGAAGCTTTCTTT. Translating it yields CASGIREGKSEAFF. The full variable domain, its missing parts supplied by reference TRBV12-5 and TRBJ1-1, is DARVTQTPRHKVTEMGQEVTMRCQPILGHNTVFWYRQTMMQGLELLAYFRNRAPLDDSGMPKDRFSAEMPDATLATLKIQPSEPRDSAVYFCASGIREGKSEAFFGQGTRLTVV.

A single count supports this clone. The V and J genes are TRBV2 and TRBJ2-5; 10 bases match TRBD2. The CDR3 has 14 amino acids. Germline V CDR1 and CDR2: SNHLY, FYNNEI. Trimming took 4 bases from V and 2 from J; bases not matched to a gene: 1. The CDR3, as DNA: TGTGCCAGCAGTGGACTAGCGGGTCAAGAGACCCAGTACTTC. Protein product: CASSGLAGQETQYF.

The chain couples TRBV2 to TRBJ2-2; D gene uncertain. The V gene lost 9 bases and the J gene lost 5 bases, with 16 bases spanning the gap. CDR1 and CDR2 from the germline V gene are SNHLY and FYNNEI. This CDR3 comprises 14 residues. The CDR3 DNA is TGTGCCAGAGACATGGGCCGCGCTACCGGGGAGCTGTTTTTT. Its translation is CARDMGRATGELFF.

In its sample, this clone was seen once. The chain uses TRBV19 and TRBJ2-1; a weak D match, TRBD2 (5 bases). The CDR3 runs to 13 residues. Trimming pared 2 bases from V and 9 bases from J, leaving 11 bases between. The germline V gene encodes CDR1 LNHDA and CDR2 SQIVND (reference sequence). The CDR3 spells CASSILPGGEQFF. The CDR3 bases are TGTGCCAGTAGTATACTCCCCGGAGGTGAGCAGTTCTTC.